This T cell receptor beta chain stems from a study of T-cell memory formation after mild COVID-19. Each CDR3 protein gets one entry after TCRdb re-called the 5' RACE reads with MiXCR. The sample holds almost 350,000 distinct CDR3 sequences, more than 20% seen once. CDR1 and CDR2 from the germline V gene are SQVTM and ANQGSEA. This CDR3 is built from 13 residues. V trimming: 8 bases; J trimming: 5 bases; junction bases outside the gene matches: 9. The receptor's source is a man in his late teens or twenties who had mild COVID-19 (a few samples of this study predate the infection). Cell type and time point are not known. The specimen was PBMCs or a T cell subset sorted from them (not recorded which). The chain carries TRBV29-1 and TRBJ2-5; 9 positions match TRBD1. CDR3 amino acids: CSTPGTGRETQYF. CDR3 DNA: TGCAGCACCCCCGGGACAGGGAGGGAGACCCAGTACTTC.